The 9 T cell receptor beta chains in this list originate from one sample, sequenced in a study of radiotherapy plus CTLA-4 blockade in lung cancer. Only in-frame clones appear in the TCRdb table, and some are missing; sequencing was by immunoSEQ multiplex PCR. The sample shows around 18,000 clones, more than 70% of them seen only once. Sequenced here: peripheral blood, sampled from a patient treated with radiotherapy plus ipilimumab. The receptors were sampled from a human donor with non-small cell lung cancer whose response to radiotherapy plus ipilimumab could not be evaluated.

Worth noting for this clone: The same CDR3 also results from other DNA sequences found in this sample. The chain uses TRBV5-6 and TRBJ2-2; TRBD2 is a possible D gene (5 bases). Deletions cut 6 bases from V and 4 bases from J, with 13 bases between. Germline V lookup: CDR1 SGHDT, CDR2 YYEEEE. CDR3 size: 14 residues. Written as DNA, the CDR3 is TGTGCCAGCACCCGGAGGCCTTCCACCGGGGAGCTGTTTTTT. This codes for CASTRRPSTGELFF.

V and J are TRBV5-5 and TRBJ1-6; D remains unclear. Trimming shortened V by 0 bases and J by 0 bases, and 13 bases separated the two germline ends. Germline V gives CDR1 SGHKS, CDR2 YYEKEE (reference sequence). The CDR3 is 18 amino acids. CDR3 residues: CASSLDSGYSSYNSPLHF. Here the CDR3 DNA reads TGTGCCAGCAGCTTGGATTCCGGGTATAGCTCCTATAATTCACCCCTCCACTTT.

The CDR3: CASSEPRLAKQETQYF. The DNA of the CDR3 is TGTGCCAGCAGCGAACCAAGACTAGCGAAGCAAGAGACCCAGTACTTC. The chain combines TRBV5-6 with TRBJ2-5; 8 bases align to TRBD2. The CDR3 has 16 residues. From germline, CDR1 is SGHDT and CDR2 YYEEEE. The trim removed 4 bases at V and 2 bases at J, leaving 10 bases unmatched.

This clone was recorded a few times. The gene calls are TRBV6-1 and TRBJ1-5; 7 bases fit TRBD1. The V segment lost 6 bases and the J segment 3 bases; nucleotides outside the gene matches: 5. Germline-derived CDR1 and CDR2 are MNHNS and SASEGT. The CDR3 has 14 amino acids. CDR3: CASRKQGNNQPQHF. In DNA form, the CDR3 reads TGTGCCAGCAGGAAACAGGGGAACAATCAGCCCCAGCATTTT.

The chain is built from TRBV19 and TRBJ2-2; 9 bases are a match to TRBD2. The CDR3 sequence is 16 residues long. Trimming removed 4 bases from V and 5 bases from J; junction bases left unmatched: 8. Germline assignment: CDR1 LNHDA and CDR2 SQIVND (reference sequence). CDR3 sequence (DNA): TGTGCCAGTAGTACGGTAGCGGGGGCCCCGACCGGGGAGCTGTTTTTT. The encoded protein is CASSTVAGAPTGELFF.

This clone has only one observation. This chain joins TRBV5-8 and TRBJ1-1, with D unresolved. The CDR3 has 13 residues. Germline V gives CDR1 SGHTS, CDR2 YDEGEE. Trimming removed 4 bases at V and 6 bases at J, with 13 bases between. In DNA, the CDR3 is TGTGCCAGCAGCCCGGAGGTGTACGCTGAAGCTTTCTTT. Translation gives CASSPEVYAEAFF.

This chain connects TRBV5-5 to TRBJ2-6; perhaps TRBD2 as D (5 bases). The V end lost 4 bases, the J end lost 0 bases, and 17 bases lay between the germline ends. CDR1 and CDR2 from the germline V gene are SGHKS and YYEKEE (reference sequence). The CDR3 runs 18 residues. As DNA, the CDR3 is TGTGCCAGCAGCCCTTGGACGGGAAGAAGCTCTGGGGCCAACGTCCTGACTTTC. Its translation: CASSPWTGRSSGANVLTF.

The gene calls are TRBV5-6 and TRBJ2-3; 9 nucleotides agree with TRBD1. V lost 4 bases, J lost 2 bases, and 5 bases stayed unmatched. In germline, CDR1 is SGHDT, CDR2 YYEEEE. The CDR3 totals 15 residues. CDR3 in amino acids: CASSRTGVVTDTQYF. CDR3 DNA sequence: TGTGCCAGCAGCCGGACAGGGGTTGTCACAGATACGCAGTATTTT.

The chain combines TRBV5-1 with TRBJ1-4; TRBD1 aligns across 9 bases. Germline CDR1 reads SGHRS; CDR2 reads YFSETQ. The CDR3 loop spans 14 amino acids. Losses at the gene ends were 4 bases for V and 8 bases for J; bases not matched to a gene: 6. CDR3 in DNA: TGCGCCAGCAGCCAGGGACAGGGTAACGAAAAACTGTTTTTT. Its protein product is CASSQGQGNEKLFF. Combining the CDR3 with reference TRBV5-1 and TRBJ1-4 gives the whole variable domain KAGVTQTPRYLIKTRGQQVTLSCSPISGHRSVSWYQQTPGQGLQFLFEYFSETQRNKGNFPGRFSGRQFSNSRSEMNVSTLELGDSALYLCASSQGQGNEKLFFGSGTQLSVL.